Presented here are 31 T cell receptor beta chains from one specimen sequenced in a study of identical twins. TCRdb reprocessed the 5' RACE reads via MiXCR and lists one record per CDR3 protein. In the table there are under 900,000 distinct CDR3 sequences, around a sixth of which are singletons. The same data also contributed to another study, on T cells expressing NK-cell markers.

Sequencing was carried out using PBMCs. These receptors were collected from a woman between 18 and 30 years old in good health.

The chain employs TRBV5-1 and TRBJ2-3; D might be TRBD2 (7 bases). Germline CDR1 SGHRS, CDR2 YFSETQ. V was shortened by 6 bases and J by 2 bases, with 19 bases between the two germline ends. CDR3 size: 16 residues. CDR3 nucleotides: TGCGCCAGCAAAAGTGCGGGGGCTCGTGTCACAGATACGCAGTATTTT. Protein sequence: CASKSAGARVTDTQYF.

This clonotype turned up a few times. The chain recombines TRBV12-3 or TRBV12-4 with TRBJ2-1; 8 bases fit TRBD2. CDR3 length: 15 amino acids. Trimming at V came to 3 bases and at J to 2 bases, leaving 3 bases not matched to a gene. CDR3 region: CASSFRGGPYNEQFF. The CDR3 DNA is TGTGCCAGCAGTTTCCGGGGGGGTCCCTACAATGAGCAGTTCTTC.

There are a few counts of this clonotype. The chain recombines TRBV10-3 with TRBJ1-2, with a possible D match to TRBD1 (6 bases). The CDR3 runs 14 residues. Germline values: CDR1 ENHRY, CDR2 SYGVKD. V was cut by 6 bases and J by 4 bases, with 15 bases left in between. CDR3 sequence reads: CAISPVGQTYGYTF. The CDR3 nucleotides are TGTGCCATCAGCCCTGTTGGACAGACCTATGGCTACACCTTC.

This clonotype was seen a handful of times. This chain connects TRBV20-1 to TRBJ2-5; 12 bases agree with TRBD2. CDR1 and CDR2 (germline): DFQATT, SNEGSKA (reference sequence). This CDR3 is built from 15 residues. The V gene end was trimmed by 1 base and the J gene end by 1 base; junction bases not matched to a gene: 1. Written as DNA, the CDR3 is TGCAGTGCTAGAGCGGGACTAGCGGGCCAAGAGACCCAGTACTTC. Translation: CSARAGLAGQETQYF.

This clonotype showed up many times. J is TRBJ2-7 and V is TRBV30; D is ambiguous. V lost 2 bases to trimming and J lost 2 bases, with 4 bases between them. CDR3 length: 11 amino acids. Per the germline V gene, CDR1 is GTSNPN and CDR2 is SVGIG (reference sequence). CDR3 nucleotide sequence: TGTGCCTGGAGTTTTACCTACGAGCAGTACTTC. This gives the protein CAWSFTYEQYF.

This clonotype was picked up many times. This chain uses TRBV7-8 with TRBJ2-3; weak D call: TRBD2 (5 bases). The CDR3 contains 14 residues. The germline CDR1 and CDR2 sequences are SGHVS and FQNEAQ. V gave up 1 base and J gave up 5 bases, with 10 bases separating them. In DNA, the CDR3 is TGTGCCAGCAGCTTAGGGACTTCGAAAGATACGCAGTATTTT. Protein product: CASSLGTSKDTQYF.

This clonotype appeared a few times. This chain links TRBV5-1 with TRBJ2-2; 11 bases are a match to TRBD2. V lost 1 base, J lost 5 bases, and 4 bases stayed unmatched. Germline V gene sequence: CDR1 SGHRS, CDR2 YFSETQ. The CDR3 totals 16 residues. The chain's CDR3 is CASSLNRLAGTGELFF. The DNA of the CDR3 is TGCGCCAGCAGCTTGAATCGACTAGCGGGAACCGGGGAGCTGTTTTTT.

The chain couples TRBV29-1 to TRBJ2-3; 8 nucleotides match TRBD2. The CDR3 sequence is 15 residues long. V was clipped by 4 bases and J by 4 bases; unmatched bases: 10. Germline CDR1 SQVTM, CDR2 ANQGSEA. CDR3 nucleotide sequence: TGCAGCGTTGCCCCGGGGGGGCGTTTTGCAGATACGCAGTATTTT. It is translated as CSVAPGGRFADTQYF.

The CDR3 sequence is CASSSAGGNEQFF. CDR3 nucleotides: TGTGCCAGCAGCTCGGCGGGAGGAAATGAGCAGTTCTTC. The chain employs TRBV11-2 and TRBJ2-1; TRBD2 agrees at 8 bases. V was pared by 4 bases and J by 7 bases, with 3 bases of the junction left unmatched. The V gene's germline CDR1 is SGHAT and CDR2 FQNNGV. The CDR3 contains 13 residues.

A remark on this clonotype: A much bigger clone sits one base away, suggesting this may be a read error. The CDR3 spells CASRSGYTEAFF. The CDR3 region has the DNA TGTGCCAGCAGGTCAGGGTACACTGAAGCTTTCTTT. This chain uses TRBV12-3 or TRBV12-4 with TRBJ1-1; possible D gene TRBD1, 5 bases. With 6 bases removed from V and 3 bases from J, the gap between germline ends came to 8 bases. The CDR3 consists of 12 residues.

The chain recombines TRBV10-3 with TRBJ2-1; either TRBD1 or TRBD2 may supply D (7 bases each). The germline V gene encodes CDR1 ENHRY and CDR2 SYGVKD. Trimming removed 6 bases at V and 4 bases at J, with 19 bases between. The CDR3 totals 16 residues. The CDR3 nucleotides are TGTGCCATCAGCTCCCAGAGCGGGGACAGTTACAATGAGCAGTTCTTC. The encoded protein is CAISSQSGDSYNEQFF.

This clonotype was recorded a few times. This rearrangement joins TRBV12-3 or TRBV12-4 to TRBJ1-1; perhaps TRBD1 as D (6 bases). This CDR3 is 15 amino acids long. V lost 6 bases, J lost 4 bases, and 18 bases lay in between. CDR3 sequence: CASSPWGGQGTEAFF. Here the CDR3 DNA reads TGTGCCAGCAGCCCCTGGGGGGGCCAGGGCACTGAAGCTTTCTTT.

This clonotype has more than one count but fewer than ten. The genes are TRBV20-1 and TRBJ2-2, with no clear D. CDR1 is DFQATT and CDR2 is SNEGSKA in the germline V gene (reference sequence). This CDR3 contains 14 residues. The germline V and J ends were trimmed by 1 base and 2 bases, with 8 bases remaining between them. The CDR3 region is CSARGSANTGELFF. CDR3 DNA sequence: TGCAGTGCTAGAGGATCAGCAAACACCGGGGAGCTGTTTTTT.

There are a few counts of this clonotype. The CDR3 DNA sequence: TGCAGTGCTAGAGATCCGGTGGGGGAGCAGTTCTTC. Translated: CSARDPVGEQFF. This chain joins TRBV20-1 and TRBJ2-1, with D unresolved. V was clipped by 0 bases and J by 10 bases, with 10 bases between them. Per germline, CDR1 DFQATT and CDR2 SNEGSKA (reference sequence). This CDR3 has 12 amino acids.

This clonotype was seen only a few times. This chain connects TRBV11-2 to TRBJ2-1; tentatively, D is TRBD2 (6 bases). The V gene's germline CDR1 is SGHAT and CDR2 FQNNGV. The CDR3 totals 13 residues. Trimming removed 11 bases at V and 1 base at J, with 12 bases between. As DNA, the CDR3 is TGTGCCGCCCGGGACTCGTCCTACAATGAGCAGTTCTTC. Its protein is CAARDSSYNEQFF.

The chain links TRBV20-1 to TRBJ1-5, with D perhaps matching TRBD1 (5 bases). V lost 5 bases and J 8 bases, leaving 13 bases between the germline ends. The CDR3 is 12 amino acids. CDR1 DFQATT and CDR2 SNEGSKA come from the germline V gene (reference sequence). CDR3: CSAPNGGEPQHF. CDR3 bases: TGCAGTGCTCCCAATGGGGGGGAGCCCCAGCATTTT.

J is TRBJ2-1 and V is TRBV11-2; TRBD2 matches 9 bases. The CDR3 is made up of 16 amino acids. The V gene's germline CDR1 is SGHAT and CDR2 FQNNGV. V lost 1 base to trimming and J lost 5 bases; unmatched junction nucleotides: 6. The CDR3 region is CASSLVGGRAHNEQFF. The CDR3 DNA sequence: TGTGCCAGCAGCTTAGTGGGCGGGAGGGCCCACAATGAGCAGTTCTTC.

This clonotype was seen more than once but under ten times. The chain is built from TRBV5-1 and TRBJ2-1, with TRBD1 as a possible D gene (6 bases). This CDR3 is built from 19 residues. V lost 0 bases to trimming and J lost 2 bases, with 21 bases between them. The germline V gene encodes CDR1 SGHRS and CDR2 YFSETQ. In DNA form, the CDR3 reads TGCGCCAGCAGCTTGGCCTACAGGGCGGGCCTGAATCCCTACAATGAGCAGTTCTTC. The encoded protein is CASSLAYRAGLNPYNEQFF.

The rearrangement joins TRBV10-1 to TRBJ1-1, with no clear D. Germline V gene sequence: CDR1 WNHNN, CDR2 SYGVQD (reference sequence). This CDR3 spans 13 amino acids. Trimming removed 7 bases from V and 0 bases from J, with 9 bases in between. In DNA form, the CDR3 reads TGCGCCAGCAAAAGGGATATGAACACTGAAGCTTTCTTT. Protein product: CASKRDMNTEAFF.

This clonotype was counted a few times. V gene TRBV20-1 combines with J gene TRBJ2-5; 8 bases are shared with TRBD2. Per germline, CDR1 DFQATT and CDR2 SNEGSKA (reference sequence). The CDR3 has 14 amino acids. V trimming: 6 bases; J trimming: 4 bases; junction bases outside the gene matches: 10. CDR3 sequence reads: CSAKRGRFRETQYF. The CDR3 DNA reads TGCAGTGCGAAGCGGGGGCGCTTCAGAGAGACCCAGTACTTC.

This clonotype was picked up a small number of times. The J gene is TRBJ2-5, the V gene TRBV12-3 or TRBV12-4; 9 bases fit TRBD1. This CDR3 has 15 amino acids. J gave up 4 bases and V 6 bases, and 9 bases lay outside the gene matches. The CDR3 sequence is CASRPRGQGSETQYF. The CDR3 bases are TGTGCCAGCAGACCACGGGGACAGGGATCAGAGACCCAGTACTTC.

This clonotype appeared a few times. The chain carries TRBV5-1 and TRBJ2-7, with D unclear. The CDR3 spans 11 residues. From germline, CDR1 is SGHRS and CDR2 YFSETQ. Trimming took 2 bases from V and 5 from J, leaving 5 bases between them. The CDR3 loop is CASSFRNEQYF. The CDR3 DNA sequence: TGCGCCAGCAGCTTCCGTAACGAGCAGTACTTC. Complete variable domain (other parts from reference TRBV5-1 and TRBJ2-7): KAGVTQTPRYLIKTRGQQVTLSCSPISGHRSVSWYQQTPGQGLQFLFEYFSETQRNKGNFPGRFSGRQFSNSRSEMNVSTLELGDSALYLCASSFRNEQYFGPGTRLTVT.

This clonotype was seen a handful of times. This chain connects TRBV25-1 to TRBJ1-6, with 7 bases aligning to TRBD1. J was trimmed by 5 bases and V by 3 bases; bases with no gene match: 4. The CDR3 runs 15 residues. Germline lookup yields CDR1 MGHDK and CDR2 SYGVNS. CDR3 loop: CASSETGLDNSPLHF. In nucleotides, the CDR3 is TGTGCCAGCAGTGAGACAGGGCTTGATAATTCACCCCTCCACTTT.

This clonotype was counted only a few times. This chain uses TRBV24-1 with TRBJ2-7; 7 bases line up with TRBD1. The length of the CDR3 is 16 residues. Germline V gene data show CDR1 as KGHDR and CDR2 as SFDVKD. The ends lost 4 bases at V and 0 bases at J; junction bases unmatched: 8. CDR3 region: CATSDPGQPNSYEQYF. CDR3 in DNA: TGTGCCACCAGTGACCCGGGACAGCCGAACTCCTACGAGCAGTACTTC.

Details on this clonotype: The junction departs from germline at one end; a sequencing error may be responsible. The chain joins TRBV11-1 to TRBJ2-7, with 8 bases fitting TRBD1. The CDR3 runs 18 residues. Germline lookup yields CDR1 SGHAT and CDR2 FQDESV (reference sequence). CDR3 loop: CASRLEYGQGRVNDEQYF. The CDR3 region has the DNA TGTGCCAGCAGATTAGAATACGGACAGGGACGCGTTAACGACGAGCAGTACTTC.

The sample holds a few counts of this clonotype. The V gene is TRBV6-2 or TRBV6-3, the J gene TRBJ2-7; D uncertain. CDR1 is MNHEY and CDR2 is SVGEGT in the germline V gene. Trimming shortened V by 7 bases and J by 6 bases, and 10 bases separated the two germline ends. The CDR3 is 11 amino acids. The CDR3, as DNA: TGTGCCAGCAAGTACTGGAGCGAGCAGTACTTC. It encodes CASKYWSEQYF.

In this sample, this clonotype turned up a few times. The rearrangement uses TRBV20-1 and TRBJ1-6; D uncertain. The CDR3 has 16 residues. Germline lookup yields CDR1 DFQATT and CDR2 SNEGSKA (reference sequence). Trimming took off 0 bases at V and 5 bases at J, with 14 bases between the two ends. CDR3: CSARDLGNGDNSPLHF. The CDR3 nucleotides read TGCAGTGCTAGAGATCTTGGGAACGGCGATAATTCACCCCTCCACTTT.

In this sample, this clonotype turned up a few times. V gene TRBV6-5 combines with J gene TRBJ2-1; TRBD1 agrees at 11 bases. The V gene's germline CDR1 is MNHEY and CDR2 SVGAGI. V lost 2 bases and J lost 9; bases outside the gene matches: 9. CDR3 length: 16 amino acids. The CDR3 spells CASSYKGTGGKGEQFF. The CDR3 region has the DNA TGTGCCAGCAGTTACAAAGGGACAGGGGGTAAGGGTGAGCAGTTCTTC.

Many counts were recorded for this clonotype. The chain combines TRBV20-1 with TRBJ2-7, with TRBD2 matching 10 bases. CDR1 is DFQATT and CDR2 is SNEGSKA in the germline V gene (reference sequence). This CDR3 has 15 residues. The J segment lost 0 bases and the V segment lost 3 bases, leaving 5 bases of the junction unmatched. The CDR3 reads CSASSRTSGSYEQYF. DNA of the CDR3: TGCAGTGCTAGCAGTAGGACTAGCGGCTCCTACGAGCAGTACTTC.

This clonotype was seen only a few times. V usage is TRBV27 and J usage is TRBJ2-7; D not resolved. Germline values: CDR1 MNHEY, CDR2 SMNVEV (reference sequence). The CDR3 spans 15 residues. The V end lost 5 bases, the J end lost 2 bases, and 16 bases lay between the germline ends. The CDR3 DNA sequence: TGTGCCAGCAGTCCCGCCGAGGCAGGTGCCTACGAGCAGTACTTC. Residues: CASSPAEAGAYEQYF.

The table lists this clonotype with a few counts. V gene TRBV20-1 combines with J gene TRBJ2-1; possible D gene TRBD2, 5 bases. The germline V gene has CDR1 DFQATT and CDR2 SNEGSKA (reference sequence). V lost 6 bases, J lost 4 bases, and 16 bases lay in between. This CDR3 contains 14 residues. In nucleotides, the CDR3 is TGCAGTGCCCCCGGAGGCGGACGTTACAATGAGCAGTTCTTC. It yields the protein CSAPGGGRYNEQFF.